These 22 T cell receptor beta chains share one sample of origin, sequenced in a study of cytomegalovirus exposure and HLA in healthy donors. 60 Vbeta and 13 Jbeta primers were used in PCR. Method: immunoSEQ multiplex PCR; TCRdb's copy keeps in-frame clones and lacks some. The sample records about 150,000 clones, approximately 80% being singletons. The sequenced material came from PBMCs. These receptor sequences come from a boy between 2 and 10 years old in good health and CMV-seronegative.

CDR3 sequence (DNA): TGTGCCAGCATCCAGGAAGGGGTTGGGATCTACGAGCAGTACTTC. Residues: CASIQEGVGIYEQYF. The genes are TRBV21-1 and TRBJ2-7; TRBD1, the D gene given by the table, was not confirmed from the DNA. TRBV21-1 constitutes a pseudogene. CDR3 length: 15 residues.

The gene calls are TRBV28 and TRBJ2-5, with 9 bases matching TRBD1. The CDR3 extends over 15 amino acids. From germline, CDR1 is MDHEN and CDR2 SYDVKM. Unmatched junction bases numbered 11, after V lost 7 bases and J lost 5 bases. In nucleotides, the CDR3 is TGTGCCAGCAACGTGCGGGACAGGGTATGGGAGACCCAGTACTTC. It yields the protein CASNVRDRVWETQYF.

The chain couples TRBV2 to TRBJ2-4; 7 bases fit TRBD1. Germline V lookup: CDR1 SNHLY, CDR2 FYNNEI. The length of the CDR3 is 14 residues. V lost 7 bases to trimming and J lost 7 bases; unmatched junction nucleotides: 10. The CDR3 DNA reads as TGTGCCAGCAAACGAGGACAGGAACGGAACATTCAGTACTTC. This translates into CASKRGQERNIQYF.

The chain links TRBV5-4 to TRBJ2-2, with 8 bases fitting TRBD2. This CDR3 comprises 18 residues. Germline V gene data show CDR1 as SGHNT and CDR2 as YYREEE (reference sequence). Germline trimming cut 2 bases from V and 1 base from J; bases unmatched to any gene: 10. In nucleotides, the CDR3 is TGTGCCAGCAGCTTATTCCTGTCGGGGGGGCGGAACACCGGGGAGCTGTTTTTT. It yields the protein CASSLFLSGGRNTGELFF.

The CDR3 DNA is TGTGCCTGGAGTGGGGACAACCAGAGCAATCAGCCCCAGCATTTT. Its protein is CAWSGDNQSNQPQHF. The V gene is TRBV30, the J gene TRBJ1-5; D is perhaps TRBD1 (6 bases). This CDR3 is built from 15 residues. V gave up 1 base and J gave up 1 base, with 11 bases separating them. CDR1 and CDR2 (germline): GTSNPN, SVGIG (reference sequence). The full variable domain, completed using reference TRBV30 and TRBJ1-5, is SQTIHQWPATLVQPVGSPLSLECTVEGTSNPNLYWYRQAAGRGLQLLFYSVGIGQISSEVPQNLSASRPQDRQFILSSKKLLLSDSGFYLCAWSGDNQSNQPQHFGDGTRLSIL.

This chain connects TRBV9 to TRBJ2-3, with D possibly matching TRBD1 (7 bases). Germline V gives CDR1 SGDLS, CDR2 YYNGEE. V lost 0 bases, J lost 5 bases, and 16 bases lay in between. CDR3 length: 16 residues. The DNA for the CDR3 is TGTGCCAGCAGCGTAGGGGCCGGGGGACAGCTAGATACGCAGTATTTT. This gives the protein CASSVGAGGQLDTQYF.

V gene TRBV7-9 combines with J gene TRBJ2-3, with 7 nucleotides matching TRBD1. The ends lost 5 bases at V and 1 base at J; junction bases unmatched: 6. Germline CDR1 SEHNR, CDR2 FQNEAQ (reference sequence). The CDR3 runs 15 residues. The CDR3 nucleotides are TGTGCCAGCAGCCCCCGGGACAGCCGCACAGATACGCAGTATTTT. It translates to CASSPRDSRTDTQYF. The full variable domain, with the rest looked up from reference TRBV7-9 and TRBJ2-3, is DTGVSQNPRHKITKRGQNVTFRCDPISEHNRLYWYRQTLGQGPEFLTYFQNEAQLEKSRLLSDRFSAERPKGSFSTLEIQRTEQGDSAMYLCASSPRDSRTDTQYFGPGTRLTVL.

This clone was found a few times. V and J are TRBV19 and TRBJ1-2; 7 bases are a match to TRBD1. Germline CDR1 is LNHDA and CDR2 is SQIVND (reference sequence). V shed 5 bases and J 8 bases; nucleotides not matched to a gene: 8. The CDR3 has 13 amino acids. For the CDR3, the DNA is TGTGCCAGTAGTTACAGGGGATGGGAAGGCTACACCTTC. This codes for CASSYRGWEGYTF.

This chain connects TRBV7-9 to TRBJ1-1, with 9 bases identical to TRBD1. V shed 4 bases, J shed 7 bases, and the junction held 13 bases outside the gene matches. Germline assignment: CDR1 SEHNR and CDR2 FQNEAQ (reference sequence). The CDR3 runs 16 residues. In nucleotides, the CDR3 is TGTGCCAGCAGCTACACAGGGGGCGTCGGAACAAGTGAAGCTTTCTTT. It specifies CASSYTGGVGTSEAFF.

This clone is a singleton in its sample. The chain links TRBV6-1 to TRBJ2-2; tentatively, D is TRBD2 (5 bases). Between the trimmed V and J ends, which lost 6 bases and 4 bases, there was a span of 12 bases. Germline V gene sequence: CDR1 MNHNS, CDR2 SASEGT. This CDR3 is 14 amino acids long. In DNA form, the CDR3 reads TGTGCCAGCAGGGCGAGGGATCCCACCGGGGAGCTGTTTTTT. Protein: CASRARDPTGELFF.

The V gene is TRBV30, the J gene TRBJ2-3, with D possibly being TRBD2 (6 bases). The CDR3 consists of 16 residues. The germline V and J ends were trimmed by 0 bases and 0 bases, with 13 bases remaining between them. CDR1 GTSNPN and CDR2 SVGIG come from the germline V gene (reference sequence). CDR3 in amino acids: CAWSVALAASTDTQYF. CDR3 in DNA: TGTGCCTGGAGTGTTGCGTTAGCGGCTAGCACAGATACGCAGTATTTT.

This rearrangement joins TRBV5-6 to TRBJ1-3; no clear D. The germline gives CDR1 SGHDT, CDR2 YYEEEE. The CDR3 length is 13 residues. V was trimmed by 2 bases and J by 4 bases, leaving 7 bases between them. The CDR3 spells CASSLGLGNTIYF. The CDR3 DNA reads as TGTGCCAGCAGCTTAGGACTCGGAAACACCATATATTTT.

The CDR3 loop is CASSQVFQAGNTIYF. Written as DNA, the CDR3 is TGCGCCAGCAGCCAAGTATTCCAGGCTGGAAACACCATATATTTT. This chain connects TRBV4-1 to TRBJ1-3; D is uncertain. Germline loops: CDR1 MGHRA, CDR2 YSYEKL. The CDR3 is made up of 15 amino acids. The V and J ends lost 1 base and 2 bases respectively, with 9 bases between them.

The V call is TRBV30, the J call TRBJ2-7; D gene uncertain. This CDR3 is 12 amino acids long. V shed 1 base and J shed 3 bases, with 7 bases lying between them. Germline V gives CDR1 GTSNPN, CDR2 SVGIG (reference sequence). For the CDR3, the DNA is TGTGCCTGGAGTGCCAACAGCTACGAGCAGTACTTC. It yields the protein CAWSANSYEQYF.

This clone was recorded once. V usage is TRBV7-9 and J usage is TRBJ1-2, with TRBD1 matching 7 bases. The V gene end was trimmed by 2 bases and the J gene end by 6 bases; junction bases not matched to a gene: 9. The CDR3 sequence is 15 residues long. Germline V CDR1 and CDR2: SEHNR, FQNEAQ (reference sequence). The CDR3 region has the DNA TGTGCCAGCAGCTTATCGACAGGGAATATCGATGGCTACACCTTC. It codes for CASSLSTGNIDGYTF.

Only one count was recorded for this clone. The chain couples TRBV18 to TRBJ1-1; 8 positions match TRBD1. Per the germline V gene, CDR1 is KGHSH and CDR2 is LQKENI. The CDR3 extends over 14 amino acids. The V and J ends lost 6 bases and 6 bases, in that order; junction bases with no gene match: 9. The CDR3 region is CASSRARGLSEAFF. CDR3 nucleotide sequence: TGTGCCAGCTCGAGGGCCAGGGGGCTCTCTGAAGCTTTCTTT.

This clone was picked up one time. This sequence joins TRBV30 and TRBJ1-6; no clear D. Germline V CDR1 and CDR2: GTSNPN, SVGIG (reference sequence). Trimming pared 5 bases from V and 4 bases from J, leaving 9 bases between. The CDR3 totals 13 residues. CDR3 region: CAWERVYNSPLHF. The DNA of the CDR3 is TGTGCCTGGGAACGGGTTTATAATTCACCCCTCCACTTT.

The J gene is TRBJ2-1, the V gene TRBV7-8, with TRBD1 matching over 10 bases. Germline V CDR1 and CDR2: SGHVS, FQNEAQ. V gave up 5 bases and J gave up 8 bases; unmatched junction bases: 12. This CDR3 region has 16 residues. CDR3 in DNA: TGTGCCAGCAGCGCTCCGGGACAGGGGTTACGGCATGAGCAGTTCTTC. This gives the protein CASSAPGQGLRHEQFF.

The chain couples TRBV15 to TRBJ2-7; maybe TRBD2 (6 bases). V was pared by 11 bases and J by 3 bases, with 20 bases between. Germline V gene sequence: CDR1 LNHNV, CDR2 YYDKDF (reference sequence). The CDR3 is 14 amino acids. As DNA, the CDR3 is TGTGCCGCCGCCGGCGGCGGGGACGACTACGAGCAGTACGTC. The encoded protein is CAAAGGGDDYEQYV.

The chain combines TRBV29-1 with TRBJ2-1, with TRBD1 identical over 7 bases. CDR1 is SQVTM and CDR2 is ANQGSEA in the germline V gene. The ends lost 5 bases at V and 6 bases at J; junction bases unmatched: 1. The CDR3 totals 11 residues. CDR3 loop: CSVSGGNEQFF. The CDR3 DNA sequence: TGCAGCGTTTCAGGGGGCAATGAGCAGTTCTTC.

V usage is TRBV9 and J usage is TRBJ2-3; 7 nucleotides agree with TRBD1. This CDR3 contains 16 residues. The V and J ends lost 4 bases and 3 bases, in that order; junction bases with no gene match: 11. CDR1 and CDR2 from the germline V gene are SGDLS and YYNGEE. Here the CDR3 DNA reads TGTGCCAGCAGCCCCCGACAGGGAGAGGGAACAGATACGCAGTATTTT. Its translation is CASSPRQGEGTDTQYF.

The chain recombines TRBV11-2 with TRBJ1-1; D possibly corresponds to TRBD1 (5 bases). The CDR3 length is 14 residues. V dropped 5 bases and J dropped 1 base, with 11 bases sitting between them. CDR1 is SGHAT, CDR2 FQNNGV, per germline. CDR3 residues: CASSLSDKNTEAFF. The CDR3 DNA reads as TGTGCCAGCAGCCTTTCGGACAAGAACACTGAAGCTTTCTTT.